This is a list of T cell receptor beta chains from one sample in a study of long-term antiretroviral therapy in people with HIV. Repertoires were generated with immunoSEQ multiplex PCR, while TCRdb's copy carries only in-frame clones and drops some. This sample has approximately 41,000 clones; roughly 80% occur once, and the top ten carry roughly 5%. Specimen: unsorted PBMCs, collected 1.5 years after starting antiretroviral therapy. Receptor source: a young man with HIV. Both conserved end residues are part of each CDR3. A D gene is named only where the DNA matches it firmly. For some rows the clone size is stated as once, few or many, or as a class when expanded; others skip it.

j_call,clone_size,v_call,d_call,cdr3_nt,cdr3_aa
TRBJ2-2,-,TRBV7-2,-,TGTGCCAGCAGCTTAGGGTCCACCCAAAACACCGGGGAGCTGTTTTTT,CASSLGSTQNTGELFF
TRBJ2-1,-,TRBV9,TRBD2,TGTGCCAGCAGCGGCACAGCGGGACGCAATGAGCAGTTCTTC,CASSGTAGRNEQFF
TRBJ2-5,-,TRBV19,TRBD2,TGTGCCAGTAGTATTTACCTAGCGGGAGGGCAAGAGACCCAGTACTTC,CASSIYLAGGQETQYF
TRBJ2-7,-,TRBV10-3,TRBD2,TGTGCCATCAGTGATGGGACTAGCGACGAGCAGTACTTC,CAISDGTSDEQYF
TRBJ2-1,-,TRBV10-2,-,TGCGCCAGCAGTTCCCCGGGAGTGGGCGAGCAGTTCTTC,CASSSPGVGEQFF
TRBJ2-7,-,TRBV18,TRBD1,TGTGCCAGCTCACTCCAGACAGGGCATTCCTACGAGCAGTACTTC,CASSLQTGHSYEQYF
TRBJ1-4,-,TRBV9,-,TGTGCCAGCAGCGTCGGGGACACCTGGTCAACTAATGAAAAACTGTTTTTT,CASSVGDTWSTNEKLFF
TRBJ2-3,few,TRBV7-2,-,TGTGCCAGCAGCTTTGATAGCGGAGGCACAGATACGCAGTATTTT,CASSFDSGGTDTQYF
TRBJ1-4,-,TRBV5-1,-,TGCGCCAGCAGCTTCACAGGGTTTAATGAAAAACTGTTTTTT,CASSFTGFNEKLFF
TRBJ2-1,-,TRBV28,TRBD2,TGTGCCAGCACCCCGCCACTAGCGGGGTACAATGAGCAGTTCTTC,CASTPPLAGYNEQFF
TRBJ1-4,-,TRBV7-2,-,TGTGCCAGCAGCTTAGATCGGCCGGAAGATGAAAAACTGTTTTTT,CASSLDRPEDEKLFF
TRBJ1-1,-,TRBV29-1,-,TGCAGCGCCAGGGAGACTGAAGCTTTCTTT,CSARETEAFF
TRBJ2-7,-,TRBV28,-,TGTGCCAGCAGTAGACGGTACGAGCAGTACTTC,CASSRRYEQYF
TRBJ2-2,-,TRBV19,TRBD2,TGTGCCAGTAGTGCTAGCGGGAACACCGGGGAGCTGTTTTTT,CASSASGNTGELFF
TRBJ1-2,few,TRBV7-9,TRBD1,TGTGCCAGCAGCTTAGGGCCAGGGGGCGGCTATGGCTACACCTTC,CASSLGPGGGYGYTF
TRBJ2-1,-,TRBV12-5,TRBD1,TGTGCTAGTGGTTTGGTACAGGGGGTGAGAAATGAGCAGTTCTTC,CASGLVQGVRNEQFF
TRBJ2-7,-,TRBV19,-,TGTGCCAGTAGTATCGGGACACTATACGAGCAGTACTTC,CASSIGTLYEQYF
TRBJ2-3,-,TRBV5-1,TRBD2,TGCGCCAGCAGCCCGATAGCGGGTGGGACCACAGATACGCAGTATTTT,CASSPIAGGTTDTQYF
TRBJ2-5,-,TRBV4-1,TRBD2,TGCGCCAGCAGCCAGGCTAGCGGGATAAGTGAGACCCAGTACTTC,CASSQASGISETQYF
TRBJ2-5,-,TRBV9,TRBD2,TGTGCCAGCAGCGGAGGAAAGCGGGAGCAAGAGACCCAGTACTTC,CASSGGKREQETQYF
TRBJ1-1,-,TRBV5-4,-,TGTGCCAGCAGCTTGGTGGGGACTCAAATGGCGGCTTTCTTT,CASSLVGTQMAAFF
TRBJ2-3,-,TRBV19,-,TGTGCCAGTAGTATCGACAGGATTCCAGATACGCAGTATTTT,CASSIDRIPDTQYF
TRBJ2-3,-,TRBV5-4,-,TGTGCCAGCAGCCTTGAACTAGTGAGGGATACGCAGTATTTT,CASSLELVRDTQYF
TRBJ2-5,-,TRBV7-2,-,TGTGCCAGCAGCTTAGGGCAGGGTGGAGGGGAGACCCAGTACTTC,CASSLGQGGGETQYF
TRBJ2-1,-,TRBV15,TRBD2,TGTGCCACCAGCAGAGATCTCGGAGGGAGGGCCGGGGAGCAGTTCTTC,CATSRDLGGRAGEQFF
TRBJ1-2,-,TRBV7-2,-,TGTGCCAGCAGCTTAGCGAGAGACAGTCAGATCTATGGCTACACCTTC,CASSLARDSQIYGYTF
TRBJ2-3,-,TRBV30,TRBD2,TGTGCCTGGAGCCCTCTAGCGGGAGGGAGTAATACGCAGTATTTT,CAWSPLAGGSNTQYF
TRBJ2-1,-,TRBV6-6,-,TGTGCCAGCACCCTTGAGACAGGCTACCACAATGAGCAGTTCTTC,CASTLETGYHNEQFF